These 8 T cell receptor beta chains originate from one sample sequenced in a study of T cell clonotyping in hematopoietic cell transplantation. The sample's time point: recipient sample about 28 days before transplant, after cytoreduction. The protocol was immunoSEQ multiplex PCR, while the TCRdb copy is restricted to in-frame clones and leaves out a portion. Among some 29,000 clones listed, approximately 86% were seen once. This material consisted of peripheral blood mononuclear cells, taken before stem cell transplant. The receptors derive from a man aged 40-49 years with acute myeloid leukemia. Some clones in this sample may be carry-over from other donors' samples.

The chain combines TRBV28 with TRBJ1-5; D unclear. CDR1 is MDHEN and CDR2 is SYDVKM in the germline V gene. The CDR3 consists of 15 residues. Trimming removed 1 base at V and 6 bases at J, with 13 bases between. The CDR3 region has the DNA TGTGCCAGCAGTTTATTGGGGAAGGAGGGTCAGCCCCAGCATTTT. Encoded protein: CASSLLGKEGQPQHF.

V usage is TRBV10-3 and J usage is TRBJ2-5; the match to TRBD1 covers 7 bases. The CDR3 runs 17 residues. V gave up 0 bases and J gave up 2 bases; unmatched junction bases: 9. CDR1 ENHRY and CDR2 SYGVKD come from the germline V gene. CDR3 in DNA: TGTGCCATCAGTGAGTCGGAAAAAGGGACAGCTCAAGAGACCCAGTACTTC. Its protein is CAISESEKGTAQETQYF.

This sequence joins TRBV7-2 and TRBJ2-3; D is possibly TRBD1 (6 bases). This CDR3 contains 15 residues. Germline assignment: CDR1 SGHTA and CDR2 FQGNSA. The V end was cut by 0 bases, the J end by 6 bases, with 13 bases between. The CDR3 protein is CASSLAGASGDTQYF. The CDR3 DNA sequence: TGTGCCAGCAGCTTAGCGGGGGCGTCCGGCGATACGCAGTATTTT.

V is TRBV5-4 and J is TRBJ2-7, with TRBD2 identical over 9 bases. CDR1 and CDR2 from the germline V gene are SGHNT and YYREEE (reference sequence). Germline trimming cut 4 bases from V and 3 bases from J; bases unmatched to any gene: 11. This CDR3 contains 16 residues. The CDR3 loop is CASSLGPGLADYEQYF. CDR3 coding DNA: TGTGCCAGCAGCCTTGGACCGGGACTAGCAGACTACGAGCAGTACTTC.

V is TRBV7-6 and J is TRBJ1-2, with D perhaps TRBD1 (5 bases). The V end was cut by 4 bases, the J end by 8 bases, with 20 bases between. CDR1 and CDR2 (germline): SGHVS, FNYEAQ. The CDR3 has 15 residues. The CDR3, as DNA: TGTGCCAGCAGCTCCTCAGGGAGGTCAACGAGGGGCTACACCTTC. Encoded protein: CASSSSGRSTRGYTF. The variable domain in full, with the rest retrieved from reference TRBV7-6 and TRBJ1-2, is GAGVSQSPRYKVTKRGQDVALRCDPISGHVSLYWYRQALGQGPEFLTYFNYEAQQDKSGLPNDRFSAERPEGSISTLTIQRTEQRDSAMYRCASSSSGRSTRGYTFGSGTRLTVV.

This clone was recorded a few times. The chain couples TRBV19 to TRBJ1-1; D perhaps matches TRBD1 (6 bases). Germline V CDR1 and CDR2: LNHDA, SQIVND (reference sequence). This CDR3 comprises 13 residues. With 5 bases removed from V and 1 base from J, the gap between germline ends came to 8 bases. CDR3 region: CASSQGRNTEAFF. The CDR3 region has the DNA TGTGCCAGTAGTCAGGGGAGGAACACTGAAGCTTTCTTT. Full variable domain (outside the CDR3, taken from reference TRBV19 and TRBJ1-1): DGGITQSPKYLFRKEGQNVTLSCEQNLNHDAMYWYRQDPGQGLRLIYYSQIVNDFQKGDIAEGYSVSREKKESFPLTVTSAQKNPTAFYLCASSQGRNTEAFFGQGTRLTVV.

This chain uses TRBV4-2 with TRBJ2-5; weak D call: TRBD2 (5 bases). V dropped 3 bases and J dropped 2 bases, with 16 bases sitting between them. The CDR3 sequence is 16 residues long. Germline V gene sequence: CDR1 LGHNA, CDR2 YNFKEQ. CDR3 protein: CASSHAGLGFQETQYF. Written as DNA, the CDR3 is TGTGCCAGCAGCCATGCCGGACTTGGATTTCAAGAGACCCAGTACTTC.

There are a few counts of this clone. The chain's CDR3 is CASSLLDRGPGNTIYF. CDR3 DNA: TGTGCCAGCAGCTTATTAGACAGGGGGCCCGGAAACACCATATATTTT. The chain employs TRBV9 and TRBJ1-3; the match to TRBD1 covers 10 bases. V was clipped by 4 bases and J by 4 bases; unmatched bases: 8. This CDR3 is built from 16 residues. In germline, CDR1 is SGDLS, CDR2 YYNGEE. The full variable domain, rest sourced from reference TRBV9 and TRBJ1-3, is DSGVTQTPKHLITATGQRVTLRCSPRSGDLSVYWYQQSLDQGLQFLIQYYNGEERAKGNILERFSAQQFPDLHSELNLSSLELGDSALYFCASSLLDRGPGNTIYFGEGSWLTVV.